These 13 T cell receptor beta chains were all obtained from the same sample, sequenced in a study of T cells in Graves' hyperthyroidism and ophthalmopathy. Amplified regions were TCR beta CDR3 sequences from RNA transcripts. Carried out on the TCR CDR3, a first-round RT-PCR used the HTBI primer set. MiXCR was run by TCRdb on the multiplex PCR reads, yielding one entry per CDR3 protein. This sample has approximately 430,000 distinct CDR3 sequences, with approximately 14% found just once. The sample consisted of blood. The source is a man aged 18 to 30 with Graves' ophthalmopathy.

The V and J genes are TRBV5-4 and TRBJ2-2; 14 bases align to TRBD2. Germline-derived CDR1 and CDR2 are SGHNT and YYREEE (reference sequence). J was trimmed by 2 bases and V by 9 bases; bases with no gene match: 12. This CDR3 has 18 residues. CDR3 sequence reads: CATWGTSGSIRNTGELFF. The CDR3 coding sequence is TGTGCCACTTGGGGGACTAGCGGGAGCATAAGAAACACCGGGGAGCTGTTTTTT.

The chain combines TRBV6-1 with TRBJ2-7; perhaps TRBD2 as D (5 bases). The CDR3 is 12 amino acids. Germline CDR1 and CDR2: MNHNS and SASEGT. Between the trimmed V and J ends, which lost 6 bases and 2 bases, there was a span of 8 bases. The CDR3 DNA reads TGTGCCAGCAGGGACGGGACCTACGAGCAGTACTTC. This gives the protein CASRDGTYEQYF.

This clonotype was recorded at least ten times. J is TRBJ2-1 and V is TRBV3-1; 9 bases agree with TRBD1. CDR3 length: 17 amino acids. The V segment lost 1 base and the J segment 5 bases; nucleotides outside the gene matches: 9. The germline V gene has CDR1 LGHDT and CDR2 YNNKEL (reference sequence). CDR3 coding DNA: TGTGCCAGCAGCCAAGGTAGGGGACAGGGAGGGCACAATGAGCAGTTCTTC. Its translation is CASSQGRGQGGHNEQFF.

This clonotype has more than one count but fewer than ten. The chain links TRBV6-1 to TRBJ1-5, with TRBD1 as a possible D gene (6 bases). CDR1 MNHNS and CDR2 SASEGT come from the germline V gene. This CDR3 has 12 residues. The V gene lost 6 bases and the J gene lost 4 bases, with 7 bases spanning the gap. DNA for the CDR3: TGTGCCAGCAGGGGGGCGAATCAGCCCCAGCATTTT. This codes for CASRGANQPQHF.

This clonotype was seen at least ten times. The chain links TRBV6-2 or TRBV6-3 to TRBJ1-2; 7 bases agree with TRBD1. This CDR3 contains 16 residues. Germline trimming cut 0 bases from V and 6 bases from J; bases unmatched to any gene: 10. Germline-derived CDR1 and CDR2 are MNHEY and SVGEGT. The CDR3 DNA reads as TGTGCCAGCAGTTACTCCGCGACAGGGATTGGAGATGGCTACACCTTC. It is translated as CASSYSATGIGDGYTF.

This chain joins TRBV6-2 or TRBV6-3 and TRBJ1-1; D unresolved. The CDR3 sequence is 13 residues long. V lost 10 bases and J lost 11, with 23 bases in between. Germline-derived CDR1 and CDR2 are MNHEY and SVGEGT. The CDR3 loop is CATALGSSRPAFF. The CDR3 DNA sequence: TGTGCCACCGCCTTGGGCTCTTCGAGGCCTGCTTTCTTT.

The chain uses TRBV6-1 and TRBJ1-5; D remains unclear. The ends were cut back, 6 bases at V and 4 bases at J, with 10 bases in the middle. This CDR3 contains 13 residues. The V gene's germline CDR1 is MNHNS and CDR2 SASEGT. The CDR3, as DNA: TGTGCCAGCAGGCGGGAGTTGAATCAGCCCCAGCATTTT. This gives the protein CASRRELNQPQHF.

This clonotype was seen many times. This chain links TRBV6-1 with TRBJ2-1; D is perhaps TRBD2 (6 bases). The germline V gene has CDR1 MNHNS and CDR2 SASEGT. Between the trimmed V and J ends, which lost 8 bases and 3 bases, there was a span of 17 bases. This CDR3 has 15 residues. CDR3 nucleotide sequence: TGTGCCAGCGCCCCACATGGACTACTCTACAATGAGCAGTTCTTC. Translated, it gives CASAPHGLLYNEQFF.

V gene TRBV7-2 combines with J gene TRBJ1-4; 11 bases line up with TRBD1. V shed 5 bases, J shed 11 bases, and the junction held 10 bases outside the gene matches. The CDR3 runs to 15 residues. In germline, CDR1 is SGHTA, CDR2 FQGNSA. The CDR3 protein is CASSHLGQGVVKLFF. The CDR3 DNA reads TGTGCCAGCAGCCACTTGGGACAGGGGGTTGTGAAACTGTTTTTT.

This clonotype was seen only a few times. The CDR3 DNA sequence: TGTGCCAGCAGTCTGAGTGAGGGGCGCGATCAGTACTTC. Encoded protein: CASSLSEGRDQYF. V is TRBV3-1 and J is TRBJ2-7; TRBD1 or TRBD2 may be the D gene (5 bases each). Germline CDR1 is LGHDT and CDR2 is YNNKEL (reference sequence). V was trimmed by 6 bases and J by 10 bases, leaving 19 bases between them. This CDR3 is 13 amino acids long.

A few counts support this clonotype. The chain is built from TRBV6-1 and TRBJ2-5; either TRBD1 or TRBD2 may fit D (5 bases each). The V end lost 5 bases, the J end lost 1 base, and 17 bases lay between the germline ends. The CDR3 loop spans 16 amino acids. Germline-derived CDR1 and CDR2 are MNHNS and SASEGT. The CDR3 region is CASSYAGYGGQETQYF. In DNA, the CDR3 is TGTGCCAGCAGTTACGCGGGCTATGGGGGCCAAGAGACCCAGTACTTC.

This clonotype was detected a few times. The rearrangement joins TRBV4-1 to TRBJ1-1; D ambiguous. The CDR3 has 14 residues. The V and J ends lost 2 bases and 5 bases respectively, with 12 bases between them. Germline V CDR1 and CDR2: MGHRA, YSYEKL. The CDR3 nucleotides are TGCGCCAGCAGCCAAAGGGAAGAGCGGACTGAAGCTTTCTTT. Its translation: CASSQREERTEAFF.

This clonotype was seen at least ten times. CDR3 in DNA: TGTGCCGGGGAGGGTGCAGGGCTGAACACTGAAGCTTTCTTT. Translating it yields CAGEGAGLNTEAFF. V usage is TRBV7-9 and J usage is TRBJ1-1; D might be TRBD1 (5 bases). This CDR3 comprises 14 residues. Trimming removed 11 bases from V and 0 bases from J, with 16 bases in between. The V gene's germline CDR1 is SEHNR and CDR2 FQNEAQ (reference sequence).